Listed below are T cell receptor beta chains from one sample, sequenced in a study of OX40 agonist ivuxolimab in advanced cancers. Using immunoSEQ multiplex PCR, the repertoire was profiled, and TCRdb retains in-frame clones only, with some absent. The sample lists some 69,000 clones, around 90% occurring once. Specimen: CD4+ or CD8+ T cells sorted from blood, collected in a trial of the OX40 agonist ivuxolimab. The receptors derive from an adult with an advanced solid tumor such as melanoma, head and neck, liver or kidney cancer. CDR3s include the opening cysteine and the closing phenylalanine or tryptophan. A D gene is named only where the DNA matches it firmly. Clone size is shown for a subset of rows, as once, few, many or a class of expanded clone.

j_call | d_call | v_call | clone_size | cdr3_aa | cdr3_nt
TRBJ1-3 | NA | TRBV9 | NA | CASSVASADLFSGNTIYF | TGTGCCAGCAGCGTAGCGTCAGCTGATTTATTCTCTGGAAACACCATATATTTT
TRBJ1-1 | NA | TRBV2 | NA | CASSEGGWRGEAFF | TGTGCCAGCAGTGAGGGGGGCTGGAGGGGTGAAGCTTTCTTT
TRBJ2-7 | TRBD2 | TRBV28 | NA | CASSLGGSGGARLGQYF | TGTGCCAGCAGTTTAGGCGGAAGCGGGGGAGCGAGGTTAGGGCAGTACTTC
TRBJ2-7 | NA | TRBV6-6 | NA | CASSYSEGTYEQYF | TGTGCCAGCAGTTATTCTGAGGGAACCTACGAGCAGTACTTC
TRBJ2-1 | TRBD1 | TRBV10-3 | NA | CAISESGQGNYNEQFF | TGTGCCATCAGTGAGTCGGGACAGGGTAACTACAATGAGCAGTTCTTC
TRBJ1-2 | NA | TRBV5-1 | NA | CASSLRTESYGYTF | TGCGCCAGCAGCTTAAGGACGGAGTCCTATGGCTACACCTTC
TRBJ2-3 | TRBD1 | TRBV7-2 | NA | CASQELQGDTQYF | TGTGCCAGCCAAGAATTACAGGGGGATACGCAGTATTTT
TRBJ1-3 | NA | TRBV7-6 | NA | CASSPSGNTIYF | TGTGCCAGCAGCCCCTCTGGAAACACCATATATTTT
TRBJ2-1 | NA | TRBV7-3 | NA | CASSLRVGGEQFF | TGTGCCAGCAGCTTAAGGGTTGGGGGTGAGCAGTTCTTC
TRBJ1-5 | NA | TRBV7-9 | once | CASSSSAGSNQPQHF | TGTGCCAGCAGCTCCTCAGCGGGTAGCAATCAGCCCCAGCATTTT
TRBJ2-3 | NA | TRBV9 | NA | CASRATGADTQYF | TGTGCCAGCAGGGCCACCGGGGCGGATACGCAGTATTTT
TRBJ2-7 | TRBD1 | TRBV5-1 | NA | CASSYSTGGTGEQYF | TGCGCCAGCAGCTACTCGACAGGGGGCACGGGGGAGCAGTACTTC
TRBJ2-4 | NA | TRBV14 | NA | CASSQAVWGGAAKNIQYF | TGTGCCAGCAGCCAAGCGGTGTGGGGGGGCGCAGCCAAAAACATTCAGTACTTC
TRBJ2-2 | TRBD2 | TRBV19 | NA | CASSRNSGTNTGELFF | TGTGCCAGTAGTCGTAATAGCGGGACGAACACCGGGGAGCTGTTTTTT
TRBJ2-3 | TRBD2 | TRBV27 | NA | CASSLVGLAGDTQYF | TGTGCCAGCAGTCTCGTCGGACTAGCTGGAGATACGCAGTATTTT
TRBJ2-1 | TRBD2 | TRBV15 | NA | CATSRRLAGANEQFF | TGTGCCACCAGCAGGAGACTAGCGGGCGCCAATGAGCAGTTCTTC
TRBJ1-1 | NA | TRBV7-2 | NA | CASSFQHRIAEAFF | TGTGCCAGCAGCTTTCAACATCGAATCGCTGAAGCTTTCTTT
TRBJ2-3 | TRBD2 | TRBV20-1 | NA | CSASGRDTQYF | TGCAGTGCTAGCGGGAGGGATACGCAGTATTTT
TRBJ1-5 | NA | TRBV28 | NA | CASSLSGGGIGGRPQHF | TGTGCCAGCAGTTTGAGCGGGGGTGGAATCGGGGGTCGGCCCCAGCATTTT
TRBJ2-5 | NA | TRBV7-2 | NA | CASSKVRETQYF | TGTGCCAGCAGCAAGGTGCGAGAGACCCAGTACTTC
TRBJ1-5 | NA | TRBV9 | NA | CASSGGGGVNQPQHF | TGTGCCAGCAGCGGTGGGGGTGGGGTCAATCAGCCCCAGCATTTT
TRBJ2-3 | NA | TRBV7-8 | NA | CASSLFRAGTDTQYF | TGTGCCAGCAGCTTGTTCAGGGCTGGCACAGATACGCAGTATTTT
TRBJ1-4 | NA | TRBV4-2 | NA | CASSQGSGTENEKLFF | TGTGCCAGCAGCCAAGGATCCGGGACGGAAAATGAAAAACTGTTTTTT
TRBJ2-1 | NA | TRBV28 | NA | CASSLGRVDNEQFF | TGTGCCAGCAGTTTAGGCAGGGTTGACAATGAGCAGTTCTTC